The entry that follows covers one T cell receptor (beta chain) sequence. Its antigen is unknown. Germline V gene lookup returns CDR1 MRHNA and CDR2 SNTAGT. The V end was cut by 2 bases, the J end by 5 bases, with 27 bases between. The CDR3 contains 19 residues. The data stem from a study of T cells in tuberculosis. In the study overall: A South African cohort included IGRA-negative adolescents, latently infected IGRA-positive adolescents and adults with active tuberculosis.

Study-level findings and limits: Active tuberculosis TCR-alpha repertoires lay closer to GMM-specific TCRs than IGRA-negative controls, suggesting clonal expansion. Active tuberculosis cases were adults; controls were adolescents.

TCRdb keeps only in-frame clones here, not all; method: immunoSEQ multiplex PCR. The table includes 20,000 to 25,000 clones, about 96% detected once. J is TRBJ1-1 and V is TRBV6-4, with D unclear. The source of this sequence is a donor between 5 and 29 years old with latent tuberculosis or without tuberculosis infection. The sample was PBMCs. CDR3 DNA sequence: TGTGCCAGCAGTGACCCCTTAGGAGAACCTCCTACCCCGGGGACTGAAGCTTTCTTT. Protein product: CASSDPLGEPPTPGTEAFF.